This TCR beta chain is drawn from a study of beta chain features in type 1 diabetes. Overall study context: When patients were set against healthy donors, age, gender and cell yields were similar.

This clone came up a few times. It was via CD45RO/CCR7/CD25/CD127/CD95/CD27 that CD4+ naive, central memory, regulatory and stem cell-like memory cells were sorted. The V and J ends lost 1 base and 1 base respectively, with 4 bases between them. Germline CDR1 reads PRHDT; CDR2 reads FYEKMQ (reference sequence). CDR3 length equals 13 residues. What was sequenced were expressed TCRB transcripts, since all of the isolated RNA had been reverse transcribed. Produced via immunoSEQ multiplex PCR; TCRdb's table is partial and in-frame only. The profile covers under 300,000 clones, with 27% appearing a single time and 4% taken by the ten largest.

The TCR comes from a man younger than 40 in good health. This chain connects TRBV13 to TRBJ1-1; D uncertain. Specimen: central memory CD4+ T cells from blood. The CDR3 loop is CASSLAPNTEAFF. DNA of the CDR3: TGTGCCAGCAGCTTAGCACCGAACACTGAAGCTTTCTTT.